This passage covers 20 T cell receptor beta chains from one sample sequenced in a study of OX40 agonist ivuxolimab in advanced cancers. Repertoires were generated with immunoSEQ multiplex PCR, while TCRdb's copy carries only in-frame clones and drops some. The sample contains 99,000 or so clones, roughly 95% of which appear only once. The sequencing used CD4+ or CD8+ T cells sorted from blood, collected in a trial of the OX40 agonist ivuxolimab. The receptors originated from an adult with an advanced solid tumor such as melanoma, head and neck, liver or kidney cancer.

This chain joins TRBV12-5 and TRBJ1-5; TRBD1 is a possible D gene (5 bases). CDR1 LGHNT and CDR2 FRNRAP come from the germline V gene. This CDR3 has 14 amino acids. V shed 5 bases and J shed 2 bases, with 10 bases lying between them. In DNA form, the CDR3 reads TGTGCTAGTGGTCCCGGGGCACGCAATCAGCCCCAGCATTTT. Translated, it gives CASGPGARNQPQHF. Using reference TRBV12-5 and TRBJ1-5 for the parts outside the CDR3, the full variable domain is DARVTQTPRHKVTEMGQEVTMRCQPILGHNTVFWYRQTMMQGLELLAYFRNRAPLDDSGMPKDRFSAEMPDATLATLKIQPSEPRDSAVYFCASGPGARNQPQHFGDGTRLSIL.

This clone occurred once. The chain employs TRBV5-1 and TRBJ1-4; TRBD1 matches 8 bases. Trimming removed 2 bases from V and 2 bases from J; junction bases left unmatched: 2. Looked up from germline, CDR1 is SGHRS and CDR2 is YFSETQ. The CDR3 covers 15 residues. CDR3 loop: CASSFDRGTNEKLFF. The CDR3 DNA reads TGCGCCAGCAGCTTTGACAGGGGCACTAATGAAAAACTGTTTTTT.

V and J are TRBV7-9 and TRBJ1-1; D may be TRBD1 (5 bases). This CDR3 comprises 13 residues. Germline V gene data show CDR1 as SEHNR and CDR2 as FQNEAQ (reference sequence). Trimming shortened V by 3 bases and J by 5 bases, and 10 bases separated the two germline ends. CDR3 in amino acids: CASSFERGTEAFF. The CDR3 bases are TGTGCCAGCAGCTTTGAGAGGGGTACTGAAGCTTTCTTT.

The chain is built from TRBV18 and TRBJ2-3; weak D call: TRBD1 (6 bases). Germline V gene sequence: CDR1 KGHSH, CDR2 LQKENI. The CDR3 contains 15 residues. V was pared by 4 bases and J by 4 bases, with 15 bases between. The CDR3 DNA follows: TGTGCCAGCTCACGCGGACAGCCGGTATCAGATACGCAGTATTTT. Protein sequence: CASSRGQPVSDTQYF.

The V call is TRBV5-6, the J call TRBJ1-1, with D possibly TRBD1 on 6 matching bases. Trimming took off 4 bases at V and 1 base at J, with 17 bases between the two ends. This CDR3 spans 16 amino acids. The germline V gene has CDR1 SGHDT and CDR2 YYEEEE. The chain's CDR3 is CASSRWAGAWNTEAFF. The CDR3 coding sequence is TGTGCCAGCAGCCGATGGGCAGGGGCGTGGAACACTGAAGCTTTCTTT. Full variable domain (outside the CDR3, taken from reference TRBV5-6 and TRBJ1-1): DAGVTQSPTHLIKTRGQQVTLRCSPKSGHDTVSWYQQALGQGPQFIFQYYEEEERQRGNFPDRFSGHQFPNYSSELNVNALLLGDSALYLCASSRWAGAWNTEAFFGQGTRLTVV.

This clone was observed once. Written as DNA, the CDR3 is TGTGCCAGCAGTGAACTCACACCAGACTACACCTTC. Its protein product is CASSELTPDYTF. The chain couples TRBV6-1 to TRBJ1-2; D not certain. The V and J ends lost 2 bases and 10 bases respectively, with 11 bases between them. The CDR3 runs 12 residues. CDR1 and CDR2 (germline): MNHNS, SASEGT.

This chain links TRBV7-2 with TRBJ2-5, with D perhaps matching TRBD1 or TRBD2 (5 bases each). The CDR3 is 14 amino acids. Per germline, CDR1 SGHTA and CDR2 FQGNSA. Deletions cut 0 bases from V and 2 bases from J, with 7 bases between. CDR3 coding DNA: TGTGCCAGCAGCTTAGCGAGGGGTCAAGAGACCCAGTACTTC. Its translation: CASSLARGQETQYF.

The rearrangement joins TRBV19 to TRBJ2-1; D might be TRBD1 or TRBD2, each matching 6 bases. The CDR3 loop spans 16 amino acids. The V end was cut by 5 bases, the J end by 9 bases, with 23 bases between. Germline loops: CDR1 LNHDA, CDR2 SQIVND (reference sequence). CDR3 coding DNA: TGTGCCAGTAGTCCAACCCCAGAGGGGGGAGCTTCTGAGCAGTTCTTC. This translates into CASSPTPEGGASEQFF.

V usage is TRBV18 and J usage is TRBJ2-5, with D perhaps given as TRBD1 or TRBD2 (6 bases each). The tail of the sequence fits TRBJ2-7 better, so the J call may be wrong. Germline V gives CDR1 KGHSH, CDR2 LQKENI. This CDR3 contains 15 residues. The CDR3 DNA is TGTGCCAGCTCATCGGGGTTACAGGGAGGCGACGAGCAGTACTTC. Amino acid sequence: CASSSGLQGGDEQYF.

The chain is built from TRBV7-7 and TRBJ2-3, with a weak D call TRBD2 (5 bases). Germline lookup yields CDR1 SSHAT and CDR2 FNYEAQ (reference sequence). The V end was cut by 1 base, the J end by 6 bases, with 11 bases between. The CDR3 length is 14 residues. The DNA for the CDR3 is TGTGCCAGCAGCTTAGACCGCCCGGGGGATACGCAGTATTTT. Amino acid sequence: CASSLDRPGDTQYF. The full variable domain, its missing parts supplied by reference TRBV7-7 and TRBJ2-3, is GAGVSQSPRYKVTKRGQDVTLRCDPISSHATLYWYQQALGQGPEFLTYFNYEAQPDKSGLPSDRFSAERPEGSISTLTIQRTEQRDSAMYRCASSLDRPGDTQYFGPGTRLTVL.

The chain has TRBV10-3 and TRBJ1-1, with D uncertain. Germline assignment: CDR1 ENHRY and CDR2 SYGVKD. The CDR3 is 13 residues long. V dropped 2 bases and J dropped 4 bases, with 8 bases sitting between them. CDR3 sequence: CAISERGSTEAFF. CDR3 DNA: TGTGCCATCAGTGAGCGAGGTTCCACTGAAGCTTTCTTT.

V usage is TRBV4-2 and J usage is TRBJ1-5; TRBD1 might be the D (5 bases). V lost 0 bases and J 9 bases, leaving 15 bases between the germline ends. There are 15 residues in the CDR3. Germline V CDR1 and CDR2: LGHNA, YNFKEQ. This CDR3 reads CASSQEKAGRWPQHF. CDR3 bases: TGTGCCAGCAGCCAAGAAAAGGCAGGGAGATGGCCCCAGCATTTT.

J is TRBJ1-2 and V is TRBV18; weak D call: TRBD1 (6 bases). CDR3 length: 16 amino acids. V was pared by 2 bases and J by 5 bases, with 18 bases between. Germline values: CDR1 KGHSH, CDR2 LQKENI. In DNA, the CDR3 is TGTGCCAGCTCACCAGGATCCGGGACAATCGTATATGGCTACACCTTC. Protein sequence: CASSPGSGTIVYGYTF. Full variable domain (missing parts from reference TRBV18 and TRBJ1-2): NAGVMQNPRHLVRRRGQEARLRCSPMKGHSHVYWYRQLPEEGLKFMVYLQKENIIDESGMPKERFSAEFPKEGPSILRIQQVVRGDSAAYFCASSPGSGTIVYGYTFGSGTRLTVV.

The rearrangement joins TRBV21-1 to TRBJ2-7; the table's D gene call, TRBD2, was not cross checked with the DNA. TRBV21-1 is flagged as a pseudogene. This CDR3 has 17 residues. The CDR3 region is CASSKGCGQAGRYEQYF. Written as DNA, the CDR3 is TGTGCCAGCAGCAAAGGATGCGGGCAGGCAGGGAGGTACGAGCAGTACTTC.

V gene TRBV18 combines with J gene TRBJ1-4; TRBD1 agrees at 8 bases. In germline, CDR1 is KGHSH, CDR2 LQKENI. CDR3 size: 14 residues. V shed 1 base and J 5 bases; nucleotides not matched to a gene: 0. The CDR3: CASSPRDRNEKLFF. The CDR3 DNA reads TGTGCCAGCTCACCACGGGACAGGAATGAAAAACTGTTTTTT.

The V gene is TRBV9, the J gene TRBJ2-5; 8 bases are a match to TRBD2. Germline-derived CDR1 and CDR2 are SGDLS and YYNGEE. CDR3 length equals 14 residues. The trim removed 3 bases at V and 5 bases at J, leaving 6 bases unmatched. The CDR3 spells CASSDTGTSETQYF. CDR3 nucleotides: TGTGCCAGCAGCGACACCGGGACTAGTGAGACCCAGTACTTC.

The CDR3 loop is CASSPPTSSYNEQFF. As DNA, the CDR3 is TGTGCCAGCAGCCCTCCCACGAGCTCCTACAATGAGCAGTTCTTC. The V gene is TRBV6-5, the J gene TRBJ2-1; no firm D call. The CDR3 totals 15 residues. Germline V lookup: CDR1 MNHEY, CDR2 SVGAGI. V was trimmed by 6 bases and J by 0 bases, leaving 12 bases between them.

The chain employs TRBV7-8 and TRBJ2-2; D gene unclear. Per germline, CDR1 SGHVS and CDR2 FQNEAQ. The CDR3 loop spans 15 amino acids. V shed 2 bases and J shed 2 bases, with 9 bases lying between them. The CDR3 DNA reads as TGTGCCAGCAGCTTACCTCGACTCAACACCGGGGAGCTGTTTTTT. This translates into CASSLPRLNTGELFF.

This rearrangement joins TRBV11-2 to TRBJ1-3, with D uncertain. Trimming shortened V by 5 bases and J by 3 bases, and 8 bases separated the two germline ends. This CDR3 comprises 13 residues. Germline CDR1 SGHAT, CDR2 FQNNGV. The CDR3 reads CASSPLSGNTIYF. CDR3 DNA: TGTGCCAGCAGCCCCTTGAGTGGAAACACCATATATTTT.

The chain has TRBV18 and TRBJ2-7, with TRBD2 as a possible D gene (5 bases). The germline gives CDR1 KGHSH, CDR2 LQKENI. V was clipped by 2 bases and J by 7 bases, with 12 bases between them. This CDR3 has 13 residues. This CDR3 reads CASSPGELLEQYF. Written as DNA, the CDR3 is TGTGCCAGCTCACCAGGGGAGCTTTTAGAGCAGTACTTC.